This entry features one TCR beta chain sequence. CDR3 length equals 13 residues. With 5 bases clipped from V and 5 bases from J, the junction kept 2 bases outside the gene matches. Per germline, CDR1 LNHDA and CDR2 SQIVND (reference sequence). This record belongs to a study of blood T cell repertoires in COVID-19. The overall study: The samples span acute and convalescent COVID-19 from the United States, Italy and Spain. Sample material is recorded as cDNA or gDNA derived from T cells, B-cell-depleted T cells, or PBMCs.

Authors' analysis steps: Researchers report that nucleated cell counts were estimated from reference gene primer amplification. The table came from immunoSEQ multiplex PCR; TCRdb's copy has only in-frame clones and leaves some out. V and J calls and clone size come straight from that table; D and trimming were deduced from the DNA. The data show fewer than 95,000 clones, with about 91% seen just once and nearly 5% held by the top ten. The receptor was isolated from a woman older than 75 with acute or convalescent COVID-19. Sequences were obtained from peripheral blood. The chain couples TRBV19 to TRBJ1-2; the match to TRBD1 covers 10 bases. This chain's CDR3 is CASSRDRGYGYTF. The CDR3 bases are TGTGCCAGTAGTCGGGACAGGGGATATGGCTACACCTTC.